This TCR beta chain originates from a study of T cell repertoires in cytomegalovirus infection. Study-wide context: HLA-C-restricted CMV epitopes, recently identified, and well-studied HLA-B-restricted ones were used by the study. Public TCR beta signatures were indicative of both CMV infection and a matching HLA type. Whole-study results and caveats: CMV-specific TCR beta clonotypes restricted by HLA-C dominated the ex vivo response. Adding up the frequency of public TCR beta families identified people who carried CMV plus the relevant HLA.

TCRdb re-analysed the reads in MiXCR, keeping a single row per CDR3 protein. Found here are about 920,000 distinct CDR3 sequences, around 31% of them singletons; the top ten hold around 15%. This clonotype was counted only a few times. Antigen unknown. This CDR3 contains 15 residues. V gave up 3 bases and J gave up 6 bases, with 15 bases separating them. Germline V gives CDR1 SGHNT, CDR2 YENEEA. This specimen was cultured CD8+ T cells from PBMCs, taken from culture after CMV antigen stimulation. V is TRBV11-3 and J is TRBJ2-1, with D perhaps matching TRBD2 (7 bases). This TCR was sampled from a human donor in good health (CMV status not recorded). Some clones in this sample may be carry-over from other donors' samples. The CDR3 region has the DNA TGTGCCAGCAGCTTTGCGGGGGCGGATCGCAATGAGCAGTTCTTC. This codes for CASSFAGADRNEQFF.